Shown below are 11 T cell receptor beta chains from a single sample sequenced in a study of blood T cell repertoires in COVID-19. Profiled with immunoSEQ multiplex PCR; TCRdb holds only in-frame clones, not every one. The sample yields 210,000 or so clones, approximately 84% seen once. The material sequenced was peripheral blood. These TCRs come from a woman between 65 and 79 years old with active or convalescent COVID-19.

This clone was seen just once. This rearrangement joins TRBV19 to TRBJ2-7, with 9 bases matching TRBD2. J was trimmed by 0 bases and V by 7 bases; bases with no gene match: 4. This CDR3 contains 14 residues. The germline V gene has CDR1 LNHDA and CDR2 SQIVND (reference sequence). This CDR3 is CASNAAGGSYEQYF. The CDR3 DNA follows: TGTGCCAGTAACGCAGCGGGAGGCTCCTACGAGCAGTACTTC.

The V call is TRBV18, the J call TRBJ2-7, with 12 bases that match TRBD2. This CDR3 has 16 amino acids. V was pared by 1 base and J by 4 bases, with 5 bases of the junction left unmatched. Germline assignment: CDR1 KGHSH and CDR2 LQKENI. CDR3 amino acids: CASSPLLGTSGYEQYF. The CDR3 bases are TGTGCCAGCTCACCACTACTTGGGACTAGCGGGTACGAGCAGTACTTC.

This sequence joins TRBV5-1 and TRBJ2-7; 9 bases line up with TRBD2. The CDR3 is 15 amino acids. Germline V gene lookup returns CDR1 SGHRS and CDR2 YFSETQ. Germline trimming cut 4 bases from V and 1 base from J; bases unmatched to any gene: 6. For the CDR3, the DNA is TGCGCCAGCAGCCCGCAGGCGGGGGGGTCCTACGAGCAGTACTTC. It translates to CASSPQAGGSYEQYF.

The J gene is TRBJ2-1, the V gene TRBV7-8; 7 positions agree with TRBD2. There are 16 residues in the CDR3. CDR1 and CDR2 (germline): SGHVS, FQNEAQ. V lost 0 bases and J lost 3; bases outside the gene matches: 5. Here the CDR3 DNA reads TGTGCCAGCAGCTTAGCGACTAGCAGCTTCTACAATGAGCAGTTCTTC. The encoded protein is CASSLATSSFYNEQFF. Full variable domain (rest looked up from reference TRBV7-8 and TRBJ2-1): GAGVSQSPRYKVAKRGQDVALRCDPISGHVSLFWYQQALGQGPEFLTYFQNEAQLDKSGLPSDRFFAERPEGSVSTLKIQRTQQEDSAVYLCASSLATSSFYNEQFFGPGTRLTVL.

The chain joins TRBV6-5 to TRBJ2-7, with TRBD1 identical over 9 bases. The CDR3 extends over 14 amino acids. With 6 bases clipped from V and 4 bases from J, the junction kept 7 bases outside the gene matches. In germline, CDR1 is MNHEY, CDR2 SVGAGI. CDR3 nucleotide sequence: TGTGCCAGCAGGGGGACAGGGATACTTTACGAGCAGTACTTC. It specifies CASRGTGILYEQYF.

The chain is built from TRBV19 and TRBJ2-1; 7 bases fit TRBD2. From germline, CDR1 is LNHDA and CDR2 SQIVND (reference sequence). V shed 5 bases, J shed 11 bases, and the junction held 6 bases outside the gene matches. This CDR3 has 12 amino acids. CDR3 bases: TGTGCCAGTAGTCTAAGCGGGGCGAAGCAGTTCTTC. This sequence encodes CASSLSGAKQFF. Supplemented by reference TRBV19 and TRBJ2-1, the full variable domain reads DGGITQSPKYLFRKEGQNVTLSCEQNLNHDAMYWYRQDPGQGLRLIYYSQIVNDFQKGDIAEGYSVSREKKESFPLTVTSAQKNPTAFYLCASSLSGAKQFFGPGTRLTVL.

This clone occurred a few times. The CDR3 DNA sequence: TGTGCCAGCAGCCATAACGACAGGGGGCAGCCCCAGCATTTT. This codes for CASSHNDRGQPQHF. This chain uses TRBV3-1 (or the pseudogene TRBV3-2) with TRBJ1-5; 9 nucleotides align to TRBD1. Germline CDR1 LGHDT, CDR2 YNNKEL (reference sequence). J lost 7 bases, V lost 3 bases, and 4 bases had no gene match. CDR3 length equals 14 residues.

This clone came up once. This CDR3 is CASIGGNYGYTF. The CDR3 DNA sequence: TGTGCCAGCATCGGGGGAAACTATGGCTACACCTTC. The chain links TRBV6-6 to TRBJ1-2; a possible D gene is TRBD1 (5 bases). The length of the CDR3 is 12 residues. Trimming shortened V by 7 bases and J by 2 bases, and 8 bases separated the two germline ends. Germline V CDR1 and CDR2: MNHNY, SVGAGI (reference sequence).

This rearrangement joins TRBV5-1 to TRBJ2-1; D perhaps matches TRBD1 (7 bases). The CDR3 is 12 amino acids. The germline V and J ends were trimmed by 3 bases and 9 bases, with 10 bases remaining between them. The germline V gene encodes CDR1 SGHRS and CDR2 YFSETQ. CDR3 in amino acids: CASSSQGGEQFF. The CDR3 DNA is TGCGCCAGCAGCTCCCAGGGGGGTGAGCAGTTCTTC.

The chain couples TRBV10-3 to TRBJ2-4; 7 bases match TRBD2. This CDR3 is 17 amino acids long. In germline, CDR1 is ENHRY, CDR2 SYGVKD. With V trimmed by 0 bases and J by 3 bases, 8 bases remained unmatched. CDR3 sequence reads: CAISESTGPGGKNIQYF. CDR3 coding DNA: TGTGCCATCAGTGAGTCGACTGGACCGGGGGGCAAAAACATTCAGTACTTC.

The chain couples TRBV11-2 to TRBJ2-5; 12 bases match TRBD2. V lost 5 bases, J lost 5 bases, and 6 bases stayed unmatched. The CDR3 is made up of 15 amino acids. Germline CDR1 and CDR2: SGHAT and FQNNGV. The CDR3 sequence is CASSPSGRAWETQYF. In nucleotides, the CDR3 is TGTGCCAGCAGCCCTAGCGGGAGGGCCTGGGAGACCCAGTACTTC.